These T cell receptor beta chains were read from a single sample in a study of lymphopenia after photon versus proton radiotherapy. Only in-frame clones appear in the TCRdb table, and some are missing; sequencing was by immunoSEQ multiplex PCR. The sample includes 25,000 to 35,000 clones, 75% to 90% of them seen just once. This material consisted of peripheral blood, taken from a patient treated with photon-based radiotherapy. The receptors come from a woman in her forties or fifties with pancreatic cancer. The CDR3 runs from the conserved cysteine through the conserved F or W. The order of the fields is V gene, D gene, J gene, CDR3 protein, CDR3 DNA. A D gene is named only where the DNA matches it firmly.

>TRBV19|TRBD1|TRBJ1-5
CASSRDRGYNQPQHF
TGTGCCAGTAGCCGGGACAGGGGGTACAATCAGCCCCAGCATTTT
>TRBV27|-|TRBJ2-1
CASSLSASVNNEQFF
TGTGCCAGCAGTTTATCGGCTAGCGTGAACAATGAGCAGTTCTTC
>TRBV5-1|TRBD1|TRBJ2-2
CASSYFRDRGSGTGELFF
TGCGCCAGCAGTTATTTTCGGGACAGGGGATCGGGTACCGGGGAGCTGTTTTTT
>TRBV29-1|TRBD1|TRBJ1-1
CSVRQGAHRQNTEAFF
TGCAGCGTTAGACAGGGGGCGCATCGTCAGAACACTGAAGCTTTCTTT
>TRBV5-1|TRBD1|TRBJ1-1
CASSLGQGGMNTEAFF
TGCGCCAGCAGCTTGGGACAGGGGGGAATGAACACTGAAGCTTTCTTT
>TRBV11-2|-|TRBJ2-7
CASSYGQNYEQYF
TGTGCCAGCAGCTATGGACAGAATTACGAGCAGTACTTC
>TRBV30|TRBD2|TRBJ2-2
CAWSVILAGIGGELFF
TGTGCCTGGAGTGTAATACTAGCGGGAATTGGCGGGGAGCTGTTTTTT
>TRBV4-3|-|TRBJ2-3
CASSQDVPGSRDTQYF
TGCGCCAGCAGCCAAGATGTGCCTGGGTCGAGAGATACGCAGTATTTT
>TRBV6-1|-|TRBJ2-5
CASNRGGGSGETQYF
TGTGCCAGCAACAGGGGGGGAGGGAGCGGTGAGACCCAGTACTTC
>TRBV28|TRBD1|TRBJ2-4
CASSWTGKNIQYF
TGTGCCAGCAGTTGGACAGGCAAAAACATTCAGTACTTC
>TRBV28|TRBD1|TRBJ2-7
CASRLLTGGRDEQYF
TGTGCCAGCAGACTATTGACAGGGGGCAGAGACGAGCAGTACTTC
>TRBV15|TRBD2|TRBJ2-1
CATSRAGGSSEQFF
TGTGCCACCAGCAGAGCGGGAGGGTCTAGTGAGCAGTTCTTC
>TRBV19|TRBD1|TRBJ1-5
CASRNSDRAHSNQPQHF
TGTGCCAGTAGGAACTCAGACAGGGCGCATAGCAATCAGCCCCAGCATTTT
>TRBV11-2|TRBD2|TRBJ2-1
CASSLGPSGRGNEQFF
TGTGCCAGCAGCTTAGGACCCAGCGGGAGGGGTAATGAGCAGTTCTTC
>TRBV7-9|TRBD2|TRBJ2-1
CASSLDRASGSNYNEQFF
TGTGCCAGCAGCTTAGATCGGGCTAGCGGGTCTAACTACAATGAGCAGTTCTTC
>TRBV5-8|-|TRBJ2-3
CASSLYGITDTQYF
TGTGCCAGCAGCTTATACGGGATTACAGATACGCAGTATTTT
>TRBV19|-|TRBJ2-7
CASSMVGAEQYF
TGTGCCAGTAGTATGGTCGGGGCCGAGCAGTACTTC
>TRBV28|TRBD1|TRBJ1-2
CASSSPATGGDGYTF
TGTGCCAGCAGCTCCCCCGCCACAGGGGGCGATGGCTACACCTTC
>TRBV18|-|TRBJ1-1
CASSPQGANTEAFF
TGTGCCAGCTCACCACAGGGAGCCAACACTGAAGCTTTCTTT
>TRBV7-2|TRBD1|TRBJ1-2
CASSLTGTGTYGYTF
TGTGCCAGCAGCTTAACCGGGACAGGGACGTATGGCTACACCTTC